This T cell receptor (beta chain) originates from a study of cytomegalovirus exposure and HLA in healthy donors. Per the germline V gene, CDR1 is SGHTA and CDR2 is FQGNSA. This CDR3 is built from 13 residues. Deletions cut 5 bases from V and 6 bases from J, with 13 bases between. The PCR made use of 60 Vbeta and 13 Jbeta primers. The table came from immunoSEQ multiplex PCR; TCRdb's copy has only in-frame clones and leaves some out. The sample shows some 130,000 clones, 75% to 80% of them seen only once. Material for sequencing was PBMCs. The sequence derives from an older woman in good health and CMV-seronegative. The chain is built from TRBV7-2 and TRBJ1-1, with no clear D. This CDR3 reads CASSLKATAEAFF. The CDR3 DNA reads TGTGCCAGCAGCCTCAAGGCAACAGCTGAAGCTTTCTTT. Variable domain in full (rest from reference TRBV7-2 and TRBJ1-1): GAGVSQSPSNKVTEKGKDVELRCDPISGHTALYWYRQSLGQGLEFLIYFQGNSAPDKSGLPSDRFSAERTGGSVSTLTIQRTQQEDSAVYLCASSLKATAEAFFGQGTRLTVV.